This T cell receptor (beta chain) was recorded in a study of blood T cell repertoires in COVID-19. Study summary: The study drew acute and convalescent COVID-19 samples from the United States, Italy and Spain.

Authors' processing steps: Using reference gene primer amplification, nucleated cell counts were estimated. Libraries were prepared by immunoSEQ multiplex PCR; TCRdb keeps only in-frame clonotypes and omits some of them. V and J calls and clone size follow that table, whereas D and trimming were derived from the DNA. The repertoire holds about 150,000 clones, with around four fifths as singletons. V dropped 8 bases and J dropped 5 bases, with 12 bases sitting between them. The CDR3 is made up of 12 amino acids. Germline V gene sequence: CDR1 LNHDA, CDR2 SQIVND (reference sequence). All enrollees were roughly 18 to 90 years old and from 24 US areas. Exposed enrollees encountered a COVID-19 case at some point within 2 weeks before study entry. This clone was counted only a few times.

J is TRBJ1-1 and V is TRBV19; D is unclear. The receptor comes from a man between 70 and 80 years old who had been exposed to COVID-19. Sequenced material: PBMCs or T cells enriched from blood (not recorded which). CDR3 nucleotide sequence: TGTGCCAGTGCCCCGGGTCGTACTGAAGCTTTCTTT. Its translation is CASAPGRTEAFF.